A selection of T cell receptor beta chains follows, all from one sample in a study of CD8+ T cells in alopecia areata. Data came from immunoSEQ multiplex PCR; TCRdb stores just in-frame clones and leaves some out. The sample has more than 110,000 clones; 65% to 90% are singletons. This material consisted of CD8+ T cells sorted from blood, taken at week 4, from a patient treated with tofacitinib. These receptors all stem from a human donor with alopecia areata. CDR3s include the opening cysteine and the closing phenylalanine or tryptophan. Fields, in order: D gene, V gene, J gene, CDR3 length, CDR3 DNA, CDR3 protein. A D gene is named only where the DNA matches it firmly.

>.|TRBV25-1|TRBJ1-1|16
TGTGCCAGCAGACCCTGGGAGCAAGATATGAACACTGAAGCTTTCTTT
CASRPWEQDMNTEAFF
>TRBD1|TRBV7-9|TRBJ2-2|15
TGTGCCAGCAGCCCCCGGGACAGGGGGCCTGGGGAGCTGTTTTTT
CASSPRDRGPGELFF
>.|TRBV6-6|TRBJ2-7|14
TGTGCCAGCAGTCGATCAGAAAGCCTCTACGAGCAGTACTTC
CASSRSESLYEQYF
>TRBD1|TRBV6-5|TRBJ2-7|14
TGTGCCAGCAGATCGGGACAGGGGTCCTACGAGCAGTACTTC
CASRSGQGSYEQYF
>.|TRBV4-3|TRBJ2-7|14
TGCGCCAGCAGCCAAGACCCCCTGACGGGCGAGCAGTACTTC
CASSQDPLTGEQYF
>TRBD1|TRBV7-9|TRBJ2-5|16
TGTGCCAGCAGCGAACCGGGGACAGGATCTTTGGAGACCCAGTACTTC
CASSEPGTGSLETQYF
>.|TRBV5-4|TRBJ2-7|13
TGTGCCAGCAGCCCCGAAGACCGCTACGAGCAGTACTTC
CASSPEDRYEQYF
>.|TRBV29-1|TRBJ2-7|13
TGCAGCGTTCGTTTGCCCTCCTCAGGCGAGCAGTACTTC
CSVRLPSSGEQYF
>.|TRBV4-1|TRBJ1-5|15
TGCGCCAGCAGCCCCTCTGGACAGTACAATCAGCCCCAGCATTTT
CASSPSGQYNQPQHF
>TRBD1|TRBV4-2|TRBJ2-2|16
TGTGCCAGCAGCCACCCGACAGGGGCGAACACCGGGGAGCTGTTTTTT
CASSHPTGANTGELFF
>TRBD1|TRBV4-2|TRBJ2-7|16
TGTGCCAGCAGCCAAGAAGACAGGGGGTTTTCCTACGAGCAGTACTTC
CASSQEDRGFSYEQYF